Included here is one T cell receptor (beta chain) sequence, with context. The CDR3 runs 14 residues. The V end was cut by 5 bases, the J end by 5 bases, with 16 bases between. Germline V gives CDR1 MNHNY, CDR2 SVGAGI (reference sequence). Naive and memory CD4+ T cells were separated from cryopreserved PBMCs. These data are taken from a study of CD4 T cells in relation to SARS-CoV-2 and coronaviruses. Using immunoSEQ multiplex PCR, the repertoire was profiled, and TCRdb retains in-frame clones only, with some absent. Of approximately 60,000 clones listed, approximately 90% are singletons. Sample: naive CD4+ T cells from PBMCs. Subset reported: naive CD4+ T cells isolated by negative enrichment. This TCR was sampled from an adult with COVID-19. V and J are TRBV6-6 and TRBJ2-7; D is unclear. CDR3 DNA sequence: TGTGCCAGCAGTGATCAATCCGCCTACGACGAGCAGTACTTC. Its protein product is CASSDQSAYDEQYF.